This TCR beta chain was recorded in a study of T cell clonotyping in hematopoietic cell transplantation. CDR3 length equals 17 residues. The germline gives CDR1 SGHVS, CDR2 FNYEAQ. Trimming stripped 1 base from V and 2 bases from J, with 15 bases between. Stated time point: recipient sample about 28 days before transplant, after cytoreduction. TCRdb's table, derived via immunoSEQ multiplex PCR, lists solely in-frame clones and lacks some. The sample yields tens of thousands of clones, 90% to 95% seen once. Whole-study results and caveats: Without cell sorting, CD4 versus CD8 contributions remain unresolved.

As regards this clone: Antigen specificity is unknown.

The rearrangement joins TRBV7-6 to TRBJ1-5; tentative D call: TRBD1 (5 bases). This specimen consisted of peripheral blood mononuclear cells, obtained before stem cell transplant. This TCR derives from a middle-aged man with chronic myeloid leukemia. Some clones in this sample may be carry-over from other donors' samples. The CDR3 region is CASSLEDGWGGNQPQHF. In DNA form, the CDR3 reads TGTGCCAGCAGCTTAGAAGACGGATGGGGCGGCAATCAGCCCCAGCATTTT.